The 13 T cell receptor beta chains presented below share a single source sample, sequenced in a study of neoadjuvant anti-PD-1 for oral cavity cancer. The assay was immunoSEQ multiplex PCR, and TCRdb's table has in-frame clones only and misses some. The sample shows approximately 37,000 clones, 85% to 90% of them seen only once. The material was PBMCs, obtained before nivolumab (anti-PD-1) treatment. The origin of the receptors is a person aged 35-79 years with oral cavity squamous cell carcinoma.

V gene TRBV6-1 combines with J gene TRBJ1-6; 8 nucleotides align to TRBD1. V lost 2 bases to trimming and J lost 10 bases; unmatched junction nucleotides: 10. The CDR3 loop spans 16 amino acids. The germline V gene has CDR1 MNHNS and CDR2 SASEGT. The CDR3 is CASSEKEDRGGSPLHF. DNA for the CDR3: TGTGCCAGCAGTGAAAAGGAAGACAGGGGTGGATCACCCCTCCACTTT.

This clone came up once. V usage is TRBV15 and J usage is TRBJ2-3, with a weak D call TRBD1 (5 bases). The CDR3 covers 12 residues. Trimming cost V 5 bases and J 7 bases, with 10 bases left between them. The germline V gene has CDR1 LNHNV and CDR2 YYDKDF (reference sequence). CDR3 residues: CATSGNRYTQYF. CDR3 coding DNA: TGTGCCACCAGCGGCAACAGGTATACGCAGTATTTT.

This chain connects TRBV5-1 to TRBJ2-1; a weak D match, TRBD2 (5 bases). Germline CDR1 and CDR2: SGHRS and YFSETQ. V was clipped by 3 bases and J by 8 bases, with 18 bases between them. This CDR3 comprises 15 residues. CDR3 protein: CASSSVAGKTDEQFF. The CDR3, as DNA: TGCGCCAGCAGCTCGGTGGCCGGGAAGACGGATGAGCAGTTCTTC.

The V and J genes are TRBV5-1 and TRBJ1-1; D is unresolved. This CDR3 is built from 16 residues. The germline V gene has CDR1 SGHRS and CDR2 YFSETQ. Trimming took off 1 base at V and 4 bases at J, with 17 bases between the two ends. The CDR3, as DNA: TGCGCCAGCAGCTTGAGCGGGGATAGGGCAGGCACTGAAGCTTTCTTT. Protein: CASSLSGDRAGTEAFF.

Written as DNA, the CDR3 is TGCGCCAGCAGCCCTTCTAACTCTGGAAACACCATATATTTT. This sequence encodes CASSPSNSGNTIYF. The chain carries TRBV4-3 and TRBJ1-3, with D unresolved. V lost 4 bases, J lost 0 bases, and 7 bases lay in between. The germline CDR1 and CDR2 sequences are LGHNA and YSLEER. The CDR3 consists of 14 residues.

Comments on this clone: A much larger clone lies a single base off, so this may be a read error. Additional DNA sequences in this sample encode the identical CDR3. The chain couples TRBV4-1 to TRBJ2-7; 14 nucleotides match TRBD2. CDR3 length: 18 amino acids. From germline, CDR1 is MGHRA and CDR2 YSYEKL. The CDR3 loop reads CASSQMTSGGAKAYEQYF. The CDR3 region has the DNA TGCGCCAGCAGCCAGATGACTAGCGGGGGGGCGAAAGCCTACGAACAGTACTTC.

The gene calls are TRBV7-9 and TRBJ1-5; 7 bases fit TRBD1. J was trimmed by 6 bases and V by 5 bases; bases with no gene match: 7. The germline CDR1 and CDR2 sequences are SEHNR and FQNEAQ (reference sequence). This CDR3 region has 14 residues. DNA of the CDR3: TGTGCCAGCAGCCAAGACAGGGTGAGTCAGCCCCAGCATTTT. Its translation is CASSQDRVSQPQHF.

This chain joins TRBV4-1 and TRBJ2-1; the D gene could be TRBD1 or TRBD2 (6 bases each). Trimming took off 0 bases at V and 10 bases at J, with 22 bases between the two ends. In germline, CDR1 is MGHRA, CDR2 YSYEKL. The CDR3 covers 17 residues. CDR3 in DNA: TGCGCCAGCAGCCAAGAGTTGCCGGGGGCCATCGGGGGAGAGCAGTTCTTC. Residues: CASSQELPGAIGGEQFF.

This chain uses TRBV7-2 with TRBJ2-3; the match to TRBD2 covers 15 bases. CDR1 is SGHTA and CDR2 is FQGNSA in the germline V gene. V lost 5 bases to trimming and J lost 8 bases; unmatched junction nucleotides: 8. The CDR3 totals 16 residues. This chain's CDR3 is CASSPRTSGGAGTQYF. The CDR3 region has the DNA TGTGCCAGCAGCCCACGGACTAGCGGGGGGGCTGGTACGCAGTATTTT.

V and J are TRBV19 and TRBJ1-5, with D perhaps TRBD1 (5 bases). This CDR3 contains 14 residues. V was trimmed by 5 bases and J by 6 bases, leaving 14 bases between them. Germline V CDR1 and CDR2: LNHDA, SQIVND (reference sequence). The CDR3 reads CASSLRDYGQPQHF. The CDR3 DNA reads TGTGCCAGTAGTCTAAGGGACTACGGTCAGCCCCAGCATTTT.

The chain uses TRBV6-6 and TRBJ1-3, with 11 positions matching TRBD1. Trimming removed 5 bases from V and 5 bases from J; junction bases left unmatched: 5. The CDR3 length is 15 residues. The germline CDR1 and CDR2 sequences are MNHNY and SVGAGI (reference sequence). CDR3 DNA: TGTGCCAGCAGTCCCGGGACAGGGGGTAGAAACACCATATATTTT. It codes for CASSPGTGGRNTIYF.

This chain joins TRBV30 and TRBJ1-6, with 7 bases that match TRBD1. Germline-derived CDR1 and CDR2 are GTSNPN and SVGIG (reference sequence). The trim removed 4 bases at V and 9 bases at J, leaving 12 bases unmatched. The CDR3 runs to 15 residues. The CDR3 DNA follows: TGTGCCTGGACTGATAAGGGGGCGCGGAGTTCACCCCTCCACTTT. This encodes CAWTDKGARSSPLHF. The full variable domain, with the rest looked up from reference TRBV30 and TRBJ1-6, is SQTIHQWPATLVQPVGSPLSLECTVEGTSNPNLYWYRQAAGRGLQLLFYSVGIGQISSEVPQNLSASRPQDRQFILSSKKLLLSDSGFYLCAWTDKGARSSPLHFGNGTRLTVT.

The V gene is TRBV19, the J gene TRBJ1-1, with D possibly being TRBD1 (6 bases). V was trimmed by 6 bases and J by 5 bases, leaving 13 bases between them. Germline assignment: CDR1 LNHDA and CDR2 SQIVND (reference sequence). The CDR3 covers 13 residues. CDR3 sequence: CASSSQGGTEAFF. CDR3 nucleotides: TGTGCCAGTAGCTCACAGGGAGGGACTGAAGCTTTCTTT.